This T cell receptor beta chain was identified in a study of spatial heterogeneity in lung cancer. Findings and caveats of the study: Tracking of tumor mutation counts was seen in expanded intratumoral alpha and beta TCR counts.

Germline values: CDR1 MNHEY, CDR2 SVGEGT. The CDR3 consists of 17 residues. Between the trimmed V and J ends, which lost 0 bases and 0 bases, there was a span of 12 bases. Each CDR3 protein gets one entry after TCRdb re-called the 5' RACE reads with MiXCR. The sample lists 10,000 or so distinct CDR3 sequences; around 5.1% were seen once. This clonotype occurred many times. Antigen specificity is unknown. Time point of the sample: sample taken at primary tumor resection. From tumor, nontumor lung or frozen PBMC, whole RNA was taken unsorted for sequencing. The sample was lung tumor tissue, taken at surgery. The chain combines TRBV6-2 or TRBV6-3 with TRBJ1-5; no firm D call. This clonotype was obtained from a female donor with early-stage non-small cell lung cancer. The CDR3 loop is CASSYSASPFSNQPQHF. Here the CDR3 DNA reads TGTGCCAGCAGTTACTCGGCGTCACCCTTTAGCAATCAGCCCCAGCATTTT.